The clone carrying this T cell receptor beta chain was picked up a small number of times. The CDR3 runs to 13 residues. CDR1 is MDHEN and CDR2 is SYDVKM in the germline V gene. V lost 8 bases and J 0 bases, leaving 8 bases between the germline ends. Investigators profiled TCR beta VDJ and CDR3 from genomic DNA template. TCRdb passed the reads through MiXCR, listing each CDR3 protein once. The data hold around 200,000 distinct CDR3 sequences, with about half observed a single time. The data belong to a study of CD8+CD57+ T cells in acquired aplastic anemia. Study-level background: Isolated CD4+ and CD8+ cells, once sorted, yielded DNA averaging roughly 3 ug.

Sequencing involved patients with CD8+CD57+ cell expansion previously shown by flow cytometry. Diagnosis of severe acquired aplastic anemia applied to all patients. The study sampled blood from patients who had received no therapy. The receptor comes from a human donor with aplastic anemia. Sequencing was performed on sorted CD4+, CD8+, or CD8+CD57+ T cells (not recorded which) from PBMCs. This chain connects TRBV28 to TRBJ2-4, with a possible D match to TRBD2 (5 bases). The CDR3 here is CASGLVAKNIQYF. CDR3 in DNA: TGTGCCAGCGGACTGGTAGCCAAAAACATTCAGTACTTC.